What follows describes a single TCR beta chain. Its antigen remains unknown. The data stem from a study of cytomegalovirus exposure and HLA in healthy donors. The primer mix had 60 Vbeta and 13 Jbeta primers. Measured with immunoSEQ multiplex PCR; TCRdb has only the in-frame clones, and not every one. Of about 150,000 clones in the sample, 76% are singletons; the top ten hold about 2%. Study results and caveats: Later work found most CMV-associated TCR beta chains apparently HLA-restricted.

The CDR3 has 13 residues. V gave up 4 bases and J gave up 4 bases, with 11 bases separating them. CDR1 SGHRS and CDR2 YFSETQ come from the germline V gene. Sequencing was performed on PBMCs. V usage is TRBV5-1 and J usage is TRBJ1-1, with D possibly being TRBD1 (6 bases). This TCR derives from a female donor in good health and CMV-seropositive. The CDR3 protein is CASSRQGSTEAFF. Written as DNA, the CDR3 is TGCGCCAGCAGCCGTCAGGGGAGCACTGAAGCTTTCTTT.